This T cell receptor beta chain was identified during a study of blood T cell repertoires in COVID-19 (TCRdb year 2020). As for the study more broadly: Samples from collaborators originated in the United States, Italy and Spain and spanned both the acute and convalescent phases of COVID-19. The material from the prospective study consisted of cDNA or gDNA derived from T cells, B-cell-depleted T cells, or PBMCs. The dataset comprised deeply sampled blood TCRbeta repertoires from subjects exposed to, actively infected with, or recovered from COVID-19. The repertoires were released in a freely available public database meant as a resource for research on the immune response to SARS-CoV-2. Samples came from the ongoing ImmuneRACE study (first 160 participants) plus 1,254 subjects from 6 global collaborators. A de-identified subject ID, COVID-19 status, age in years and sex were almost always included in the sample metadata. Where HLA class I and class II types were available, the types were taken from metadata supplied by the sample provider, not from assay-based typing.

Overall results and qualifications from the work: How much clinical and demographic metadata was included differed by source and by participant, and the metadata was provided uncurated.

TCRbeta CDR3 regions were amplified from genomic DNA using the immunoSEQ Assay, a bias-controlled multiplex PCR. Per the original workflow: Nucleated cell counts per sample were estimated from amplification of reference gene primers within the assay. Sequence reads were collapsed and filtered to measure the absolute abundance of every unique TCRbeta CDR3 rearrangement. For each sample, productive Simpson clonality was calculated as the square root of Simpson's diversity index across productive rearrangements. This is the immuneACCESS table as TCRdb keeps it, with only in-frame sequences that have V and J called. A part of the clones is gone; compared with another copy, unresolved V genes explain less than half, and the rest is unexplained. The DNA was the basis for D and trimming; V, J and clone size are from that table. In this sample the table shows approximately 230,000 clones, around 88% of which occur a single time. The ten largest clonotypes hold 6.3% of the sample.

The germline V gene (reference sequence) supplies CDR1 LNHDA and CDR2 SQIVND. Including the terminal cysteine and phenylalanine, the CDR3 comprises 15 residues. CDR3 DNA only is kept here, 45 bases in frame from base 1. V is pruned by 5 bases and J by 1 base, leaving 5 bases of the junction without a gene match. In Seattle, one collaborating source enrolled patients while the infection was active and tracked those patients longitudinally over the course of disease. Collaborating institutions collected whole blood in K2EDTA tubes following their own protocols. Collaborator samples were shipped for TCRbeta analysis as frozen whole blood, isolated PBMCs, or DNA extracted from either sample type. The table lists this clone with a count of one. There is no known antigen for this receptor. The sample holds no much larger clone one base away, and base qualities are not on file.

The sample taken for sequencing was peripheral blood. This receptor was obtained from a woman under 40 with COVID-19, enrolled during active disease. The chain is encoded by TRBV19 joined to TRBJ2-3; 8 bases in the middle match TRBD2. The DNA is as follows: TGTGCCAGTAGTTACCCGACTAGCGGCACAGATACGCAGTATTTT. Translated, this is CASSYPTSGTDTQYF.